The rows below give T cell receptor beta chains drawn from one sample of a study of blood T cell repertoires in COVID-19. Assay used: immunoSEQ multiplex PCR; TCRdb lists only in-frame clones, some missing. The table includes around 400,000 clones, 70% to 90% detected once. The source material was peripheral blood. These receptors were obtained from a woman aged 60-70 years with COVID-19, enrolled during active disease. Both conserved end residues are part of each CDR3. Fields, in order: clone size, D gene, J gene, V gene, CDR3 DNA, CDR3 protein. The D gene is left open where the match is weak. Size is omitted from some rows. Given values are once, few, many or a class for expanded clones.

. . TRBJ2-2 TRBV9 TGTGCCAGCAGCGTACAGTCCAGGGTTAACACCGGGGAGCTGTTTTTT CASSVQSRVNTGELFF
. . TRBJ2-4 TRBV28 TGTGCCAGCAGGGGGCAAACGGACATTCAGTACTTC CASRGQTDIQYF
. . TRBJ1-3 TRBV5-1 TGCGCCAGCAGCTTTGGGGCCTCTGGAAACACCATATATTTT CASSFGASGNTIYF
. TRBD2 TRBJ2-1 TRBV5-1 TGCGCCAGCAGCTTCCTAGCGGGGGGTAACAATGAGCAGTTCTTC CASSFLAGGNNEQFF
. . TRBJ1-1 TRBV10-1 TGCGCCAGCAGTGAGCCGGGTTCCACTGAAGCTTTCTTT CASSEPGSTEAFF
few . TRBJ2-7 TRBV28 TGTGCCACCCTCCTAGGGAGCTCCTACGAGCAGTACTTC CATLLGSSYEQYF
. . TRBJ2-1 TRBV6-4 TGTGCCAGCAGTGTTTTCGAGGGGGTCAATGAGCAGTTCTTC CASSVFEGVNEQFF
. TRBD1 TRBJ2-5 TRBV5-1 TGCGCCAGCAGCGCACAGGGGGCGCGGGAGACCCAGTACTTC CASSAQGARETQYF
once . TRBJ1-1 TRBV9 TGTGCCAGCAGCGTAGCTACAGAGACGAACACTGAAGCTTTCTTT CASSVATETNTEAFF
. TRBD1 TRBJ1-1 TRBV6-5 TGTGCCAGCACCGGCAGGGGGCTGAACACTGAAGCTTTCTTT CASTGRGLNTEAFF
. . TRBJ1-1 TRBV3-1/TRBV3-2 TGTGCCAGCAGCCAAGGGTTTGGGGGCATGGGTGAAGCTTTCTTT CASSQGFGGMGEAFF
once TRBD1 TRBJ2-7 TRBV5-1 TGCGCCAGCAGCTTCGACAGGGTTAAGGGGAACGAGCAGTACTTC CASSFDRVKGNEQYF
. . TRBJ1-2 TRBV7-9 TGTGCCAGCAGCCCGGCGGGTGGCTACACCTTC CASSPAGGYTF
. TRBD1 TRBJ1-3 TRBV9 TGTGCCAGCAGCGCGACAGGGGCTGGAAACACCATATATTTT CASSATGAGNTIYF
. . TRBJ1-2 TRBV3-1/TRBV3-2 TGTGCCAGCAGCCCCGGGACTGTCTATGGCTACACCTTC CASSPGTVYGYTF
once TRBD1 TRBJ2-7 TRBV19 TGTGCCAGCGGGGCAGGGGGCTCCTACGAGCAGTACTTC CASGAGGSYEQYF
. TRBD2 TRBJ2-1 TRBV4-2 TGTGCCAGCAGCCAATGGAATACGAGATCGGGACTAGCGGGGGGACTCTACAATGAGCAGTTCTTC CASSQWNTRSGLAGGLYNEQFF
. . TRBJ2-6 TRBV5-6 TGTGCCAGCAGCCGGACAATTATCGGCTCTGGGGCCAACGTCCTGACTTTC CASSRTIIGSGANVLTF
once TRBD2 TRBJ2-3 TRBV6-4 TGTGCCAGCAGTGTAGCGGGGGGGCAAGATACGCAGTATTTT CASSVAGGQDTQYF
. . TRBJ1-2 TRBV7-2 TGTGCCAGCAGTCCTGGCCCCGGGGGTGGCTATGGCTACACCTTC CASSPGPGGGYGYTF
. . TRBJ1-2 TRBV23-1 TGCGCCAGCAAGAAAGGGAGTGGGCAGCCGAACTATGGCTACACCTTC CASKKGSGQPNYGYTF
. . TRBJ1-2 TRBV11-2 TGTGCCAGCAGCTCTAGCCACTATGGCTACACCTTC CASSSSHYGYTF